These 10 T cell receptor beta chains share one sample of origin, sequenced in a study of CD8+CD57+ T cells in acquired aplastic anemia. The authors sequenced patients whose flow cytometry had shown CD8+CD57+ cell expansion. The use of genomic DNA as template underpinned the TCR beta VDJ and CDR3 profiling. TCRdb redid the calling of the reads with MiXCR, one entry per CDR3 protein. The sample yields about 180,000 distinct CDR3 sequences, roughly half seen once. The sample consisted of sorted CD4+, CD8+, or CD8+CD57+ T cells (not recorded which) from PBMCs. These receptor sequences come from a human donor with aplastic anemia.

This chain connects TRBV29-1 to TRBJ1-1, with no clear D. V was clipped by 4 bases and J by 5 bases, with 14 bases between them. In germline, CDR1 is SQVTM, CDR2 ANQGSEA. CDR3 size: 13 residues. The CDR3 DNA follows: TGCAGCGTTGCTCGGGGTACTAGGACTGAAGCTTTCTTT. It translates to CSVARGTRTEAFF.

As to this clonotype: At one end the junction does not follow the germline gene, possibly because of a read error. The genes are TRBV20-1 and TRBJ1-3; D gene unclear. The CDR3 consists of 13 residues. Per germline, CDR1 DFQATT and CDR2 SNEGSKA (reference sequence). CDR3 nucleotide sequence: TGCAGTGCTAGACCGGCCTCTGGAAACACTATACATTTT. Translated: CSARPASGNTIHF.

As regards this clonotype: A much larger clonotype is one base distant, so this may be a read error. The chain is built from TRBV5-6 and TRBJ2-1; possibly TRBD2 for D (5 bases). Germline V gene sequence: CDR1 SGHDT, CDR2 YYEEEE. V was shortened by 4 bases and J by 5 bases, with 16 bases between the two germline ends. This CDR3 is 15 amino acids long. As DNA, the CDR3 is TGTGCCAGCAGCGGACTGGCCGATAATAACAATGAGCAGTTCTTC. It yields the protein CASSGLADNNNEQFF.

The rearrangement joins TRBV15 to TRBJ2-1; TRBD2 matches 11 bases. Germline V gene data show CDR1 as LNHNV and CDR2 as YYDKDF (reference sequence). V lost 6 bases to trimming and J lost 4 bases; unmatched junction nucleotides: 11. The CDR3 sequence is 17 residues long. The CDR3 sequence: CATRLAGGLLVYNEQFF. The DNA of the CDR3 is TGTGCCACCAGGCTAGCGGGGGGCCTCTTGGTTTACAATGAGCAGTTCTTC. Together with reference TRBV15 and TRBJ2-1, the CDR3 gives the full variable domain: DAMVIQNPRYQVTQFGKPVTLSCSQTLNHNVMYWYQQKSSQAPKLLFHYYDKDFNNEADTPDNFQSRRPNTSFCFLDIRSPGLGDTAMYLCATRLAGGLLVYNEQFFGPGTRLTVL.

The chain combines TRBV7-2 with TRBJ1-2; D possibly corresponds to TRBD1 (5 bases). Germline V gives CDR1 SGHTA, CDR2 FQGNSA. The CDR3 consists of 13 residues. V lost 1 base, J lost 7 bases, and 10 bases lay in between. The CDR3 spells CASSLVGAVGYTF. CDR3 bases: TGTGCCAGCAGCTTAGTAGGGGCGGTTGGCTACACCTTC.

This clonotype was counted ten times or more. V gene TRBV11-2 combines with J gene TRBJ2-7; 7 positions match TRBD2. The trim removed 3 bases at V and 0 bases at J, leaving 11 bases unmatched. CDR1 is SGHAT, CDR2 FQNNGV, per germline. The CDR3 totals 17 residues. The chain's CDR3 is CASSFRSVAGVSYEQYF. The CDR3 DNA follows: TGTGCCAGCAGCTTCAGGTCCGTTGCGGGGGTCTCCTACGAGCAGTACTTC.

As regards this clonotype: At one end, the junction sequence differs from germline, possibly due to a read error. V is TRBV29-1 and J is TRBJ1-2, with D perhaps TRBD1 (5 bases). Germline V gene lookup returns CDR1 SQVTM and CDR2 ANQGSEA. The length of the CDR3 is 11 residues. The DNA of the CDR3 is TGCAGCGTCCTAGCTGGGGCTGGCTACGCCTTC. It codes for CSVLAGAGYAF.

The chain recombines TRBV6-1 with TRBJ1-1, with unresolved D. Germline V gene data show CDR1 as MNHNS and CDR2 as SASEGT. Deletions cut 8 bases from V and 1 base from J, with 14 bases between. The length of the CDR3 is 14 residues. Written as DNA, the CDR3 is TGTGCCAGCCAAGGGTTCCTCGGGAACACTGAAGCTTTCTTT. This translates into CASQGFLGNTEAFF.

The chain recombines TRBV9 with TRBJ1-6, with D perhaps TRBD1 (5 bases). Germline V gene lookup returns CDR1 SGDLS and CDR2 YYNGEE. The V and J ends lost 4 bases and 7 bases respectively, with 18 bases between them. This CDR3 contains 16 residues. The CDR3 sequence: CASSPLMGVGNSPLHF. DNA for the CDR3: TGTGCCAGCAGCCCACTCATGGGGGTAGGGAATTCACCCCTCCACTTT. The variable domain in full, completed from reference TRBV9 and TRBJ1-6, reads DSGVTQTPKHLITATGQRVTLRCSPRSGDLSVYWYQQSLDQGLQFLIQYYNGEERAKGNILERFSAQQFPDLHSELNLSSLELGDSALYFCASSPLMGVGNSPLHFGNGTRLTVT.

This clonotype was found many times. This chain uses TRBV4-2 with TRBJ1-1, with D possibly being TRBD1 (6 bases). Germline lookup yields CDR1 LGHNA and CDR2 YNFKEQ. The CDR3 length is 16 residues. Trimming cost V 0 bases and J 3 bases, with 14 bases left between them. CDR3 protein: CASSQDRGARYTEAFF. The CDR3 nucleotides read TGTGCCAGCAGCCAAGATAGGGGGGCGCGATACACTGAAGCTTTCTTT.